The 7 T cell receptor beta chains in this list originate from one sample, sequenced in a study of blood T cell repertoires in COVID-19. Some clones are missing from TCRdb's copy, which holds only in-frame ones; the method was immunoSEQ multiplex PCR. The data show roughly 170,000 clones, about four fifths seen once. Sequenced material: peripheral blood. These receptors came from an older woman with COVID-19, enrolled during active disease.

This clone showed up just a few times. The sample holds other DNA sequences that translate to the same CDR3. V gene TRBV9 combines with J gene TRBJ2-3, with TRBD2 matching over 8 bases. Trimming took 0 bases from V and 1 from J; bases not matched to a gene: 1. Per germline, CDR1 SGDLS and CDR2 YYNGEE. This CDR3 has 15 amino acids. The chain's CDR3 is CASSVGSGGTDTQYF. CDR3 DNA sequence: TGTGCCAGCAGCGTAGGTAGCGGGGGCACAGATACGCAGTATTTT. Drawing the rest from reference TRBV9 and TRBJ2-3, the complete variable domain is DSGVTQTPKHLITATGQRVTLRCSPRSGDLSVYWYQQSLDQGLQFLIQYYNGEERAKGNILERFSAQQFPDLHSELNLSSLELGDSALYFCASSVGSGGTDTQYFGPGTRLTVL.

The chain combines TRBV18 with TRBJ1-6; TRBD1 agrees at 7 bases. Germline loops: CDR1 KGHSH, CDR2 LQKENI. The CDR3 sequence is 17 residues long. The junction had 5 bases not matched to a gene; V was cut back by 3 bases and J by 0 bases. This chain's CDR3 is CASSPTGVSSYNSPLHF. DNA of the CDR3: TGTGCCAGCTCACCCACAGGGGTGAGCTCCTATAATTCACCCCTCCACTTT. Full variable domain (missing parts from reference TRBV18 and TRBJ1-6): NAGVMQNPRHLVRRRGQEARLRCSPMKGHSHVYWYRQLPEEGLKFMVYLQKENIIDESGMPKERFSAEFPKEGPSILRIQQVVRGDSAAYFCASSPTGVSSYNSPLHFGNGTRLTVT.

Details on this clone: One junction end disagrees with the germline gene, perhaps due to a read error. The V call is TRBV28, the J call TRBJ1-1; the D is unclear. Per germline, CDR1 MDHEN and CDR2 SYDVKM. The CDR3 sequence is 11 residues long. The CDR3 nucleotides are TGTGCCAGCAGTTTATACACCCGATCGATCTTT. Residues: CASSLYTRSIF.

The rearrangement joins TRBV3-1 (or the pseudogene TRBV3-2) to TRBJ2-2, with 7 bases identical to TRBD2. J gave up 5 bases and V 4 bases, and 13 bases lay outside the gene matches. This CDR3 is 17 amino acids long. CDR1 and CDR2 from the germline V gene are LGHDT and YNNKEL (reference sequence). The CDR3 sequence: CASSLSGFGEGTGELFF. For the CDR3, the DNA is TGTGCCAGCAGCCTTTCTGGTTTCGGGGAGGGGACCGGGGAGCTGTTTTTT.

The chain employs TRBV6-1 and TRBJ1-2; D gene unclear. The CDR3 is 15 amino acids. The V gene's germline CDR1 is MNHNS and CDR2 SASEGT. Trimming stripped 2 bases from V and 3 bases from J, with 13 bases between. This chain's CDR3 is CASSENREIYYGYTF. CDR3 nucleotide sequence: TGTGCCAGCAGTGAAAACCGGGAAATCTACTATGGCTACACCTTC.

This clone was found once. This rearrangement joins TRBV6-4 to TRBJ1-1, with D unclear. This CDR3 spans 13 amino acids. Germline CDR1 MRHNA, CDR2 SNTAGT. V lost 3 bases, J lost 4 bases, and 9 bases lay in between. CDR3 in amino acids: CASSEEGGTEAFF. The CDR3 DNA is TGTGCCAGCAGTGAGGAGGGCGGCACTGAAGCTTTCTTT.

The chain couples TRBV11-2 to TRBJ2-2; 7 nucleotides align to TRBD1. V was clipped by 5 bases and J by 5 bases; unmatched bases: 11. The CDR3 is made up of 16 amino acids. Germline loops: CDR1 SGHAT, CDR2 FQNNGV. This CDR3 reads CASSPIGTVGTGELFF. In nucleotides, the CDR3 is TGTGCCAGCAGCCCGATCGGGACAGTAGGGACCGGGGAGCTGTTTTTT.